Below, 28 T cell receptor beta chains from the same sample are listed, as sequenced in a study of CD8 T cells in ankylosing spondylitis. One entry per CDR3 protein, called by TCRdb with MiXCR from the 5' RACE reads. Here the sample spans 150,000 or so distinct CDR3 sequences, around a tenth being singletons. Sequenced material: blood, either unsorted or a sorted T cell fraction (not recorded which). The receptors here all came from a male donor with ankylosing spondylitis or in good health (not recorded which).

There are many counts of this clonotype. The chain carries TRBV6-1 and TRBJ2-1; D call uncertain. The CDR3 loop spans 14 amino acids. Trimming left V 6 bases short and J 9 bases short, with 18 bases between. Germline V CDR1 and CDR2: MNHNS, SASEGT. Here the CDR3 reads CASSIQSKEVEQFF. The CDR3 nucleotides read TGTGCCAGCAGCATTCAAAGCAAAGAAGTTGAGCAGTTCTTC.

This clonotype was seen a few times. This chain links TRBV11-2 with TRBJ2-7, with D uncertain. Germline CDR1 reads SGHAT; CDR2 reads FQNNGV. V lost 2 bases to trimming and J lost 5 bases, with 4 bases between them. This CDR3 spans 11 amino acids. CDR3 in DNA: TGTGCCAGCAGCTTAAACCACGAGCAGTACTTC. It encodes CASSLNHEQYF.

This clonotype was picked up many times. V is TRBV6-1 and J is TRBJ1-4; D unclear. V shed 2 bases and J shed 2 bases, with 6 bases lying between them. This CDR3 has 14 amino acids. Germline CDR1 MNHNS, CDR2 SASEGT. The CDR3 region has the DNA TGTGCCAGCAGTGAAACAGCGACTAATGAAAAACTGTTTTTT. This codes for CASSETATNEKLFF.

This clonotype was seen more than once but under ten times. This chain uses TRBV6-1 with TRBJ1-2; TRBD1 agrees at 7 bases. V trimming: 5 bases; J trimming: 2 bases; junction bases outside the gene matches: 5. Germline values: CDR1 MNHNS, CDR2 SASEGT. The CDR3 consists of 14 residues. For the CDR3, the DNA is TGTGCCAGCAGTATCGGACAGGAAAACTATGGCTACACCTTC. Protein sequence: CASSIGQENYGYTF.

This clonotype occurred many times. This sequence joins TRBV4-1 and TRBJ1-1, with 9 bases that match TRBD1. V dropped 4 bases and J dropped 2; count of bases not matched to a gene: 5. From germline, CDR1 is MGHRA and CDR2 YSYEKL. There are 15 residues in the CDR3. The CDR3 protein is CASSPPTGGNTEAFF. The DNA of the CDR3 is TGCGCCAGCAGCCCCCCGACAGGGGGAAACACTGAAGCTTTCTTT.

This chain connects TRBV4-2 to TRBJ2-3; D is unresolved. The CDR3 is 14 residues long. The germline CDR1 and CDR2 sequences are LGHNA and YNFKEQ. The V end was cut by 9 bases, the J end by 2 bases, with 15 bases between. The CDR3 DNA is TGTGCCAGGGGCCCTCGGCAGCACACAGATACGCAGTATTTT. It specifies CARGPRQHTDTQYF.

The rearrangement uses TRBV3-1 and TRBJ1-2; 9 bases line up with TRBD1. The CDR3 consists of 17 residues. Germline V gives CDR1 LGHDT, CDR2 YNNKEL (reference sequence). With V trimmed by 4 bases and J by 8 bases, 17 bases remained unmatched. As DNA, the CDR3 is TGTGCCAGCAGCCTCGATGGAGGGACAGGGATGAGGAGGGGCTACACCTTC. Residues: CASSLDGGTGMRRGYTF. The full variable domain, with the rest looked up from reference TRBV3-1 and TRBJ1-2, is DTAVSQTPKYLVTQMGNDKSIKCEQNLGHDTMYWYKQDSKKFLKIMFSYNNKELIINETVPNRFSPKSPDKAHLNLHINSLELGDSAVYFCASSLDGGTGMRRGYTFGSGTRLTVV.

This clonotype was observed many times. The chain uses TRBV29-1 and TRBJ2-2, with 10 bases identical to TRBD2. Germline V CDR1 and CDR2: SQVTM, ANQGSEA. V was pared by 4 bases and J by 6 bases, with 2 bases of the junction left unmatched. The CDR3 sequence is 13 residues long. The CDR3 region is CSVGLAGAGELFF. CDR3 coding DNA: TGCAGCGTTGGGCTAGCGGGAGCCGGGGAGCTGTTTTTT.

This clonotype was counted many times. The rearrangement links TRBV12-3 or TRBV12-4 to TRBJ1-1, with no clear D. The V end lost 6 bases, the J end lost 3 bases, and 5 bases lay between the germline ends. The CDR3 consists of 11 residues. As DNA, the CDR3 is TGTGCCAGCAGATGGGACACTGAAGCTTTCTTT. Its translation: CASRWDTEAFF.

In this sample, this clonotype turned up many times. V gene TRBV20-1 combines with J gene TRBJ2-3; D gene ambiguous. There are 14 residues in the CDR3. Trimming removed 1 base from V and 6 bases from J, with 14 bases in between. Germline CDR1 reads DFQATT; CDR2 reads SNEGSKA (reference sequence). The CDR3 DNA follows: TGCAGTGCTAGAGGGGCATTTGTTTGGGATACGCAGTATTTT. It encodes CSARGAFVWDTQYF.

A word on this clonotype: Just one base apart from a much larger clone, this may be a read error. The gene calls are TRBV10-3 and TRBJ1-1; tentatively, D is TRBD1 (6 bases). Between the trimmed V and J ends, which lost 10 bases and 8 bases, there was a span of 20 bases. CDR1 is ENHRY, CDR2 SYGVKD, per germline. This CDR3 comprises 13 residues. The CDR3 here is CATGQSGVPEAFF. As DNA, the CDR3 is TGTGCCACCGGACAGTCTGGGGTGCCGGAAGCTTTCTTT.

This clonotype was counted a few times. This rearrangement joins TRBV11-2 to TRBJ2-1; a weak D match, TRBD2 (7 bases). Trimming took 3 bases from V and 1 from J, leaving 13 bases between them. CDR1 SGHAT and CDR2 FQNNGV come from the germline V gene. The CDR3 is 16 residues long. CDR3 nucleotide sequence: TGTGCCAGCAGCTTGGGGGGGGCGCGATCCTACAATGAGCAGTTCTTC. This encodes CASSLGGARSYNEQFF. The entire variable domain, with the rest obtained from reference TRBV11-2 and TRBJ2-1, is as follows: EAGVAQSPRYKIIEKRQSVAFWCNPISGHATLYWYQQILGQGPKLLIQFQNNGVVDDSQLPKDRFSAERLKGVDSTLKIQPAKLEDSAVYLCASSLGGARSYNEQFFGPGTRLTVL.

This clonotype was seen ten or more times. This chain uses TRBV5-1 with TRBJ2-4, with 8 bases fitting TRBD1. Germline values: CDR1 SGHRS, CDR2 YFSETQ. The junction had 5 bases not matched to a gene; V was cut back by 0 bases and J by 9 bases. The CDR3 is 14 residues long. The CDR3 region is CASSLDGTGSIQYF. CDR3 nucleotides: TGCGCCAGCAGCTTGGACGGGACAGGCTCCATTCAGTACTTC.

This chain connects TRBV9 to TRBJ2-1; a possible D gene is TRBD2 (6 bases). CDR1 is SGDLS, CDR2 YYNGEE, per germline. V dropped 6 bases and J dropped 2 bases, with 12 bases sitting between them. This CDR3 spans 14 amino acids. The CDR3, as DNA: TGTGCCAGCATCCGCTCTAGCGCCTACAATGAGCAGTTCTTC. Translated: CASIRSSAYNEQFF.

This clonotype was observed many times. This CDR3 reads CASSLEPDETQYF. In DNA, the CDR3 is TGCGCCAGCAGCCTCGAACCCGACGAGACCCAGTACTTC. The chain couples TRBV5-1 to TRBJ2-5; no clear D. The CDR3 totals 13 residues. The germline V and J ends were trimmed by 4 bases and 5 bases, with 12 bases remaining between them. Germline V gene sequence: CDR1 SGHRS, CDR2 YFSETQ.

This clonotype was found many times. J is TRBJ1-1 and V is TRBV27; the match to TRBD1 covers 9 bases. In germline, CDR1 is MNHEY, CDR2 SMNVEV (reference sequence). The CDR3 has 16 residues. Germline trimming cut 6 bases from V and 5 bases from J; bases unmatched to any gene: 13. The CDR3: CASSLRDREPGTEAFF. The CDR3 nucleotides are TGTGCCAGCAGCCTCCGGGACAGGGAACCGGGGACTGAAGCTTTCTTT.

This clonotype has only a few counts. This chain links TRBV7-6 with TRBJ2-7; 9 nucleotides agree with TRBD1. Germline CDR1 and CDR2: SGHVS and FNYEAQ. The CDR3 is 16 residues long. Unmatched junction bases numbered 6, after V lost 0 bases and J lost 3 bases. Here the CDR3 DNA reads TGTGCCAGCAGCTTAGCGGCGGGGACAGGGATCTACGAGCAGTACTTC. Translating gives CASSLAAGTGIYEQYF.

The V gene is TRBV11-1, the J gene TRBJ2-4, with TRBD2 matching 10 bases. Germline values: CDR1 SGHAT, CDR2 FQDESV (reference sequence). Germline trimming cut 5 bases from V and 0 bases from J; bases unmatched to any gene: 10. The CDR3 runs 18 residues. The DNA for the CDR3 is TGTGCCAGCAGCCCACCGTTGAGACTAGCGGGAGCCAAAAACATTCAGTACTTC. The encoded protein is CASSPPLRLAGAKNIQYF.

This clonotype was counted ten times or more. The V and J genes are TRBV5-1 and TRBJ1-2; a weak D match, TRBD1 (6 bases). Germline V gene lookup returns CDR1 SGHRS and CDR2 YFSETQ. Trimming took off 0 bases at V and 6 bases at J, with 12 bases between the two ends. The CDR3 extends over 14 amino acids. Written as DNA, the CDR3 is TGCGCCAGCAGCTTGGATGGGGGCGCGGATGGCTACACCTTC. As protein: CASSLDGGADGYTF.

The rearrangement joins TRBV5-1 to TRBJ2-1; 8 bases match TRBD2. Losses at the gene ends were 0 bases for V and 0 bases for J; bases not matched to a gene: 2. This CDR3 has 16 residues. CDR1 is SGHRS, CDR2 YFSETQ, per germline. The CDR3 bases are TGCGCCAGCAGCTTGGCCGGGAGGGCCTCCTACAATGAGCAGTTCTTC. Its translation is CASSLAGRASYNEQFF.

The sample holds many counts of this clonotype. The CDR3 coding sequence is TGTGCCAGCACCGTGGGCCGAAACACCGGGGAGCTGTTTTTT. Translation gives CASTVGRNTGELFF. The chain couples TRBV27 to TRBJ2-2; D gene unclear. Trimming removed 7 bases from V and 2 bases from J, with 11 bases in between. The CDR3 runs 14 residues. Germline values: CDR1 MNHEY, CDR2 SMNVEV (reference sequence).

This clonotype was detected ten times or more. The rearrangement uses TRBV12-3 or TRBV12-4 and TRBJ2-2, with D unclear. Trimming cost V 9 bases and J 2 bases, with 10 bases left between them. This CDR3 is 13 amino acids long. The CDR3 reads CASTRINTGELFF. The CDR3 coding sequence is TGTGCCAGTACCAGGATAAACACCGGGGAGCTGTTTTTT.

In its sample, this clonotype was seen many times. The genes are TRBV29-1 and TRBJ2-3; a possible D gene is TRBD2 (6 bases). Trimming took 1 base from V and 0 from J, leaving 8 bases between them. Germline-derived CDR1 and CDR2 are SQVTM and ANQGSEA. The CDR3 is made up of 14 amino acids. As DNA, the CDR3 is TGCAGCGTTGAAGGTAGCGGAAGCACAGATACGCAGTATTTT. Residues: CSVEGSGSTDTQYF.

Many counts were recorded for this clonotype. V and J are TRBV7-9 and TRBJ2-1; TRBD1 matches 7 bases. Looked up from germline, CDR1 is SEHNR and CDR2 is FQNEAQ (reference sequence). V lost 1 base to trimming and J lost 6 bases; unmatched junction nucleotides: 3. The CDR3 extends over 14 amino acids. CDR3 nucleotides: TGTGCCAGCAGCTTAGGGGGGACAGTCAATGAGCAGTTCTTC. Its protein product is CASSLGGTVNEQFF.

This clonotype has more than one count but fewer than ten. The chain combines TRBV2 with TRBJ1-2; D not certain. Germline CDR1 reads SNHLY; CDR2 reads FYNNEI. The CDR3 spans 14 residues. V shed 1 base and J shed 4 bases, with 10 bases lying between them. CDR3 bases: TGTGCCAGCAGTGAAGGGCGGCAGTTCTATGGCTACACCTTC. Protein: CASSEGRQFYGYTF.

This clonotype was seen repeatedly, ten times or more. The CDR3 region has the DNA TGTGCCAGCGTCGACAGGGGCAATCAGCCCCAGCATTTT. It is translated as CASVDRGNQPQHF. V gene TRBV6-1 combines with J gene TRBJ1-5; TRBD1 matches at 7 bases. CDR3 size: 13 residues. The trim removed 8 bases at V and 2 bases at J, leaving 3 bases unmatched. Per the germline V gene, CDR1 is MNHNS and CDR2 is SASEGT.

This clonotype showed up many times. This chain links TRBV20-1 with TRBJ2-3; D gene unclear. CDR3 length: 15 residues. Trimming stripped 5 bases from V and 0 bases from J, with 15 bases between. Germline loops: CDR1 DFQATT, CDR2 SNEGSKA (reference sequence). The CDR3 region is CSASTDSASTDTQYF. The CDR3 bases are TGCAGTGCTTCTACAGATTCCGCTAGCACAGATACGCAGTATTTT.

This clonotype was picked up many times. The rearrangement links TRBV27 to TRBJ2-7; D is unresolved. Trimming took 5 bases from V and 0 from J, leaving 11 bases between them. Germline V lookup: CDR1 MNHEY, CDR2 SMNVEV (reference sequence). The CDR3 consists of 14 residues. CDR3 DNA sequence: TGTGCCAGCAGTATAGAATTCAGCTCCTACGAGCAGTACTTC. Residues: CASSIEFSSYEQYF.